A single sample is the source of the 11 T cell receptor beta chains below, sequenced in a study of T cell repertoires and Cas9 in healthy adults. Profiled with immunoSEQ multiplex PCR; TCRdb holds only in-frame clones, not every one. Among more than 500 clones listed, almost 90% were seen once. Specimen: SpCas9-reactive CD4+ effector T cells (CD137+, CD154-, CD25-, CD127+) from PBMCs; culture status not recorded. Every receptor here comes from a human donor in good health.

This clone showed up just once. The CDR3 DNA reads as TGTGCCAGCAGTGGGCCCCGACAGGGAAACACTGAAGCTTTCTTT. Its protein is CASSGPRQGNTEAFF. The chain links TRBV6-1 to TRBJ1-1, with TRBD1 identical over 7 bases. This CDR3 has 15 amino acids. Trimming cost V 4 bases and J 2 bases; bases outside gene matches: 7. Per germline, CDR1 MNHNS and CDR2 SASEGT.

V usage is TRBV6-1 and J usage is TRBJ1-6, with D possibly being TRBD1 (6 bases). The CDR3 length is 14 residues. Germline V gene lookup returns CDR1 MNHNS and CDR2 SASEGT. Trimming stripped 6 bases from V and 6 bases from J, with 12 bases between. The CDR3 sequence is CASRRGGGNSPLHF. Here the CDR3 DNA reads TGTGCCAGCAGGCGAGGGGGGGGTAATTCACCCCTCCACTTT.

The chain couples TRBV2 to TRBJ1-5; no definite D call. The CDR3 has 14 residues. Germline V CDR1 and CDR2: SNHLY, FYNNEI. V was clipped by 3 bases and J by 7 bases, with 13 bases between them. For the CDR3, the DNA is TGTGCCAGCAGTGAGTTAGCATTGCGGCAGCCCCAGCATTTT. Protein: CASSELALRQPQHF.

V and J are TRBV7-6 and TRBJ1-3; tentatively, D is TRBD1 (5 bases). Germline V gene sequence: CDR1 SGHVS, CDR2 FNYEAQ. This CDR3 has 15 residues. V was cut by 5 bases and J by 0 bases, with 11 bases left in between. The CDR3 DNA sequence: TGTGCCAGCAGCCCGGGACCGAACTCTGGAAACACCATATATTTT. Its protein product is CASSPGPNSGNTIYF.

The CDR3 DNA reads as TGTGCCAGCACCCAAGGCGGGGGGAACACTGAAGCTTTCTTT. Amino acids: CASTQGGGNTEAFF. This sequence joins TRBV28 and TRBJ1-1; D possibly corresponds to TRBD1 (5 bases). Germline V gives CDR1 MDHEN, CDR2 SYDVKM. CDR3 length: 14 amino acids. Trimming stripped 7 bases from V and 1 base from J, with 13 bases between.

This chain connects TRBV5-1 to TRBJ2-1; D might be TRBD1 (6 bases). The V end lost 10 bases, the J end lost 9 bases, and 26 bases lay between the germline ends. This CDR3 contains 15 residues. Per the germline V gene, CDR1 is SGHRS and CDR2 is YFSETQ. The DNA of the CDR3 is TGCGCCCCCCGAATGACGCAGGGGCCTATTTGTGAGCAGTTCTTC. This translates into CAPRMTQGPICEQFF.

This clone was seen a handful of times. This chain joins TRBV19 and TRBJ1-3, with 7 bases fitting TRBD1. Germline trimming cut 9 bases from V and 5 bases from J; bases unmatched to any gene: 7. The germline CDR1 and CDR2 sequences are LNHDA and SQIVND (reference sequence). This CDR3 is built from 13 residues. CDR3: CASSTGTRNTIYF. The CDR3 DNA reads TGTGCCAGCTCGACAGGGACTCGAAACACCATATATTTT.

The V and J genes are TRBV19 and TRBJ1-2; D ambiguous. Looked up from germline, CDR1 is LNHDA and CDR2 is SQIVND (reference sequence). CDR3 length: 12 amino acids. Trimming removed 9 bases from V and 5 bases from J, with 13 bases in between. This CDR3 is CASLASRYGYTF. CDR3 nucleotides: TGTGCCAGCCTTGCCTCGAGGTATGGCTACACCTTC.

The chain has TRBV9 and TRBJ1-1; 8 positions agree with TRBD1. CDR3 length: 15 residues. Germline trimming cut 4 bases from V and 6 bases from J; bases unmatched to any gene: 11. Germline V gene sequence: CDR1 SGDLS, CDR2 YYNGEE. The chain's CDR3 is CASSSMDRAKAEAFF. The DNA for the CDR3 is TGTGCCAGCAGCTCCATGGACAGGGCGAAGGCTGAAGCTTTCTTT.

Concerning this clone itself: One end of the junction varies from germline; a read error may be responsible. The chain has TRBV25-1 and TRBJ1-2; no definite D call. The CDR3 has 17 amino acids. The germline CDR1 and CDR2 sequences are MGHDK and SYGVNS. The CDR3 here is CASSRLLELGRTYGHTF. Here the CDR3 DNA reads TGTGCCAGCAGTCGGCTGCTAGAACTGGGGAGGACCTATGGCCACACCTTC.

This clone was seen only once. The chain recombines TRBV10-1 with TRBJ2-5, with a weak D call TRBD1 (5 bases). The CDR3 totals 14 residues. Per the germline V gene, CDR1 is WNHNN and CDR2 is SYGVQD (reference sequence). Between the trimmed V and J ends, which lost 5 bases and 1 base, there was a span of 11 bases. CDR3 nucleotide sequence: TGCGCCAGCAGTTCGACAGCGTCCCAAGAGACCCAGTACTTC. The encoded protein is CASSSTASQETQYF.